These 20 T cell receptor beta chains originate from one sample sequenced in a study of CD8 T cells in ankylosing spondylitis (TCRdb year 2017). Library preparation was by 5' RACE. Instrument used: Illumina HiSeq 2500. TCRdb reran the public reads through fastp at Q25 and MiXCR, keeping productive beta chains. CDR3 protein sequences are deduplicated, and each keeps its most common genes and DNA. The sample profile shows 130,000 to 150,000 distinct CDR3 sequences; roughly 8.8% of them were found once. The ten largest clonotypes hold 7.3% of the sample. The specimen was synovial fluid, either unsorted or a sorted T cell fraction (not recorded which). These receptors were obtained from a male donor with ankylosing spondylitis.

This clonotype appeared many times. This rearrangement joins TRBV7-2 to TRBJ2-4; D not resolved. CDR1 and CDR2 (germline): SGHTA, FQGNSA. The CDR3 spans 12 residues. V was cut by 5 bases and J by 7 bases, with 9 bases left in between. CDR3 sequence: CASSPSTNIQYF. CDR3 DNA sequence: TGTGCCAGCAGCCCTTCTACGAACATTCAGTACTTC. Full variable domain (outside the CDR3, taken from reference TRBV7-2 and TRBJ2-4): GAGVSQSPSNKVTEKGKDVELRCDPISGHTALYWYRQSLGQGLEFLIYFQGNSAPDKSGLPSDRFSAERTGGSVSTLTIQRTQQEDSAVYLCASSPSTNIQYFGAGTRLSVL.

This clonotype turned up a few times. The chain combines TRBV6-5 with TRBJ2-1; the D is unclear. CDR3 length equals 13 residues. Germline assignment: CDR1 MNHEY and CDR2 SVGAGI. The germline V and J ends were trimmed by 2 bases and 4 bases, with 6 bases remaining between them. The CDR3 protein is CASSYGRYNEQFF. CDR3 coding DNA: TGTGCCAGCAGTTACGGCAGGTACAATGAGCAGTTCTTC.

This clonotype was seen a few times. This chain joins TRBV11-2 and TRBJ2-2, with D possibly TRBD2 on 6 matching bases. CDR3 length: 14 amino acids. Trimming left V 1 base short and J 5 bases short, with 8 bases between. CDR1 and CDR2 (germline): SGHAT, FQNNGV. The DNA for the CDR3 is TGTGCCAGCAGCTTAGCGGGGGTAACCGGGGAGCTGTTTTTT. It codes for CASSLAGVTGELFF. The full variable domain, its missing parts supplied by reference TRBV11-2 and TRBJ2-2, is EAGVAQSPRYKIIEKRQSVAFWCNPISGHATLYWYQQILGQGPKLLIQFQNNGVVDDSQLPKDRFSAERLKGVDSTLKIQPAKLEDSAVYLCASSLAGVTGELFFGEGSRLTVL.

This clonotype has at least ten counts. The genes are TRBV7-6 and TRBJ2-3, with a tentative D call TRBD2 (5 bases). This CDR3 has 15 residues. The V end lost 2 bases, the J end lost 8 bases, and 17 bases lay between the germline ends. Germline V gene sequence: CDR1 SGHVS, CDR2 FNYEAQ. The CDR3 DNA reads as TGTGCCAGCAGCTTATCCCTAACTATGGGGAGTACGCAGTATTTT. Residues: CASSLSLTMGSTQYF.

This clonotype came up many times. The genes are TRBV12-3 or TRBV12-4 and TRBJ1-3; no firm D call. Trimming removed 6 bases at V and 2 bases at J, with 11 bases between. The CDR3 extends over 14 amino acids. CDR3 DNA sequence: TGTGCCAGCAGGACGATTAGCGCTGGAAACACCATATATTTT. Translation: CASRTISAGNTIYF.

This clonotype came up a few times. The chain couples TRBV27 to TRBJ1-4; D may be TRBD1 (6 bases). Germline V gene lookup returns CDR1 MNHEY and CDR2 SMNVEV (reference sequence). CDR3 length: 14 amino acids. V was cut by 5 bases and J by 6 bases, with 13 bases left in between. In nucleotides, the CDR3 is TGTGCCAGCAGTGTACAGGGCTACGATGAAAAACTGTTTTTT. It codes for CASSVQGYDEKLFF.

This clonotype appeared many times. The rearrangement uses TRBV5-1 and TRBJ2-7; D call uncertain. Germline lookup yields CDR1 SGHRS and CDR2 YFSETQ. The length of the CDR3 is 13 residues. V lost 4 bases to trimming and J lost 3 bases, with 11 bases between them. The CDR3 DNA is TGCGCCAGCAGCGTGTCTCATTACTACGAGCAGTACTTC. It codes for CASSVSHYYEQYF.

This clonotype was observed at least ten times. The chain has TRBV5-1 and TRBJ1-1; possible D gene TRBD1, 5 bases. Trimming took off 4 bases at V and 4 bases at J, with 17 bases between the two ends. This CDR3 has 15 amino acids. CDR1 SGHRS and CDR2 YFSETQ come from the germline V gene. CDR3 coding DNA: TGCGCCAGCAGCCGCGGCGGGGAGGGGAGCACTGAAGCTTTCTTT. This sequence encodes CASSRGGEGSTEAFF.

In this sample, this clonotype turned up many times. The chain carries TRBV24-1 and TRBJ1-2, with D tentatively TRBD1 (6 bases). CDR1 and CDR2 (germline): KGHDR, SFDVKD. This CDR3 comprises 15 residues. Trimming stripped 2 bases from V and 7 bases from J, with 16 bases between. Here the CDR3 reads CATSDSRTDSGGYTF. Here the CDR3 DNA reads TGTGCCACCAGTGATTCCAGGACAGACTCGGGTGGCTACACCTTC.

This clonotype was picked up many times. This chain connects TRBV20-1 to TRBJ1-4; 9 positions match TRBD1. Unmatched junction bases numbered 3, after V lost 0 bases and J lost 4 bases. CDR1 is DFQATT and CDR2 is SNEGSKA in the germline V gene (reference sequence). CDR3 length equals 15 residues. The chain's CDR3 is CSARDAGQGNEKLFF. The CDR3 DNA reads TGCAGTGCTAGAGATGCGGGACAGGGTAATGAAAAACTGTTTTTT.

This clonotype has at least ten counts. The chain recombines TRBV20-1 with TRBJ2-7, with D tentatively TRBD1 (5 bases). The germline V and J ends were trimmed by 5 bases and 5 bases, with 19 bases remaining between them. Germline V CDR1 and CDR2: DFQATT, SNEGSKA (reference sequence). The CDR3 has 14 residues. The DNA of the CDR3 is TGCAGTGCTCCTGACAGCTCAAGGGTAGACGAGCAGTACTTC. As protein: CSAPDSSRVDEQYF.

This clonotype was recorded at least ten times. The rearrangement uses TRBV29-1 and TRBJ2-3; D gene ambiguous. V was cut by 6 bases and J by 4 bases, with 11 bases left in between. This CDR3 is 12 amino acids long. Germline CDR1 SQVTM, CDR2 ANQGSEA. CDR3 sequence reads: CSVNHAADTQYF. The CDR3 DNA reads TGCAGCGTCAACCACGCGGCAGATACGCAGTATTTT.

This clonotype was seen only a few times. This rearrangement joins TRBV6-1 to TRBJ2-1; TRBD1 might be the D (6 bases). The CDR3 has 15 residues. V was shortened by 6 bases and J by 0 bases, with 12 bases between the two germline ends. From germline, CDR1 is MNHNS and CDR2 SASEGT. The CDR3 nucleotides are TGTGCCAGCAGCCGGGACATCGGCTCCTACAATGAGCAGTTCTTC. Residues: CASSRDIGSYNEQFF.

This clonotype appeared a few times. The chain joins TRBV20-1 to TRBJ2-1; 11 positions agree with TRBD2. The V segment lost 3 bases and the J segment 9 bases; nucleotides outside the gene matches: 4. Looked up from germline, CDR1 is DFQATT and CDR2 is SNEGSKA (reference sequence). CDR3 size: 13 residues. The DNA for the CDR3 is TGCAGTGCTAGGACTAGCGGGACTGGTGAGCAGTTCTTC. This encodes CSARTSGTGEQFF.

This clonotype occurred many times. The chain couples TRBV9 to TRBJ1-1; D call uncertain. Germline V lookup: CDR1 SGDLS, CDR2 YYNGEE. The CDR3 contains 14 residues. V lost 1 base, J lost 4 bases, and 11 bases lay in between. The CDR3: CASSVTNGGTEAFF. CDR3 sequence (DNA): TGTGCCAGCAGCGTAACTAATGGTGGCACTGAAGCTTTCTTT. The full variable domain, in which reference TRBV9 and TRBJ1-1 provide the parts outside the CDR3, is DSGVTQTPKHLITATGQRVTLRCSPRSGDLSVYWYQQSLDQGLQFLIQYYNGEERAKGNILERFSAQQFPDLHSELNLSSLELGDSALYFCASSVTNGGTEAFFGQGTRLTVV.

This clonotype was found many times. The CDR3 coding sequence is TGTGCCAGCAGCTTACAAGATCAGCCCCAGCATTTT. Its translation is CASSLQDQPQHF. The chain joins TRBV7-9 to TRBJ1-5; no definite D call. This CDR3 has 12 residues. V lost 2 bases, J lost 5 bases, and 4 bases lay in between. Germline CDR1 and CDR2: SEHNR and FQNEAQ (reference sequence).

This clonotype was detected many times. The DNA for the CDR3 is TGCAGTGCTGCTCCAGCGGCGGAGCCCGATGTGTATTTT. Protein sequence: CSAAPAAEPDVYF. J is TRBJ2-3 and V is TRBV20-1, with TRBD2 as a possible D gene (5 bases). Between the trimmed V and J ends, which lost 5 bases and 14 bases, there was a span of 23 bases. Germline CDR1 and CDR2: DFQATT and SNEGSKA (reference sequence). This CDR3 comprises 13 residues.

This clonotype turned up a few times. This chain uses TRBV2 with TRBJ1-2; 8 bases match TRBD1. The CDR3 consists of 15 residues. In germline, CDR1 is SNHLY, CDR2 FYNNEI. V shed 6 bases, J shed 0 bases, and the junction held 6 bases outside the gene matches. CDR3 DNA sequence: TGTGCCAGCAGAGTTGGACAGGGAACTAACTATGGCTACACCTTC. This gives the protein CASRVGQGTNYGYTF. Looking up the rest from reference TRBV2 and TRBJ1-2 gives the full variable domain: EPEVTQTPSHQVTQMGQEVILRCVPISNHLYFYWYRQILGQKVEFLVSFYNNEISEKSEIFDDQFSVERPDGSNFTLKIRSTKLEDSAMYFCASRVGQGTNYGYTFGSGTRLTVV.

V is TRBV28 and J is TRBJ2-7; TRBD1 agrees at 10 bases. Germline V lookup: CDR1 MDHEN, CDR2 SYDVKM. Trimming cost V 4 bases and J 2 bases; bases outside gene matches: 11. The CDR3 sequence is 17 residues long. CDR3 nucleotide sequence: TGTGCCAGCAGTTCGCGTTTGACAGGGGGCGACCCCTACGAGCAGTACTTC. Its protein product is CASSSRLTGGDPYEQYF.

This clonotype was recorded at least ten times. The chain is built from TRBV6-2 or TRBV6-3 and TRBJ2-7, with 9 bases matching TRBD2. Germline V CDR1 and CDR2: MNHEY, SVGEGT. V trimming: 0 bases; J trimming: 4 bases; junction bases outside the gene matches: 7. The CDR3 length is 16 residues. For the CDR3, the DNA is TGTGCCAGCAGTTACTCGATCGGGACTAGCAGTTACGAGCAGTACTTC. Amino acid sequence: CASSYSIGTSSYEQYF.